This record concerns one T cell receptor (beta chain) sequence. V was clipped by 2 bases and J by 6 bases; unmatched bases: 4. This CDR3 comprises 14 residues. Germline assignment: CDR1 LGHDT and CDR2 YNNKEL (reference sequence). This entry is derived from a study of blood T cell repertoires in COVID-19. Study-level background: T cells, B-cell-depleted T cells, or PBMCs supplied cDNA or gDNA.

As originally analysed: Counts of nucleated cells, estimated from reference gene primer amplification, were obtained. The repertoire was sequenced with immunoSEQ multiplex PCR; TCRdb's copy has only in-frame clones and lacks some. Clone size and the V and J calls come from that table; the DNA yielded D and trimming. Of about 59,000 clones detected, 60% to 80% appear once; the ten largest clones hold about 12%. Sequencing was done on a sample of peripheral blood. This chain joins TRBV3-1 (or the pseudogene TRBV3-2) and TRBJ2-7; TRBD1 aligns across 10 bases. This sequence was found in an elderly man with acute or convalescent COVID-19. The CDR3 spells CASSQWDRGSEQYF. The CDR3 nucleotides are TGTGCCAGCAGCCAATGGGACAGGGGATCCGAGCAGTACTTC.